One and the same sample provided the 16 T cell receptor beta chains below, sequenced in a study of Graves' ophthalmopathy and Graves' hyperthyroidism. Amplification of the TCR beta CDR3 regions used RNA transcripts (as template). Investigators did first-round RT-PCR with HTBI primers, then second-round multiplex PCR. TCRdb independently ran MiXCR on the multiplex PCR reads; one entry per CDR3 protein. In the table there are about 480,000 distinct CDR3 sequences, over 13% of which are singletons. The sample comprised blood. Receptors originate from a woman younger than 45 with Graves' ophthalmopathy.

This clonotype was counted ten times or more. This rearrangement joins TRBV19 to TRBJ2-4; unclear D gene. V lost 0 bases, J lost 6 bases, and 9 bases lay in between. Per germline, CDR1 LNHDA and CDR2 SQIVND (reference sequence). The CDR3 extends over 14 amino acids. The DNA of the CDR3 is TGTGCCAGTAGTATAGATGAAGGCCCAAACATTCAGTACTTC. It is translated as CASSIDEGPNIQYF.

This clonotype has at least ten counts. The chain carries TRBV12-3 or TRBV12-4 and TRBJ1-1; D may be TRBD1 (5 bases). The CDR3 spans 15 residues. The V and J ends lost 5 bases and 1 base respectively, with 14 bases between them. CDR3 in amino acids: CASSPAGTGNTEAFF. The CDR3 coding sequence is TGTGCCAGCAGTCCTGCGGGAACAGGGAACACTGAAGCTTTCTTT.

J is TRBJ1-3 and V is TRBV12-3 or TRBV12-4, with 8 bases fitting TRBD1. This CDR3 comprises 16 residues. J was trimmed by 3 bases and V by 5 bases; bases with no gene match: 9. The CDR3 DNA reads as TGTGCCAGCAGTCCTTCCGGGACAGGCGGTGGAAACACCATATATTTT. Translating gives CASSPSGTGGGNTIYF.

This clonotype was counted ten times or more. This chain uses TRBV28 with TRBJ1-1, with D maybe TRBD1 (5 bases). V was pared by 3 bases and J by 0 bases, with 14 bases between. There are 16 residues in the CDR3. CDR1 is MDHEN, CDR2 SYDVKM, per germline. CDR3 in DNA: TGTGCCAGCAGTTTGCACGGGGAGGGGTTGAACACTGAAGCTTTCTTT. Its translation is CASSLHGEGLNTEAFF.

A remark on this clonotype: A read error may account for a junction end that differs from germline. The CDR3 sequence is CTWSVRGPGANVLTF. The CDR3 coding sequence is TGTACCTGGAGTGTACGGGGACCCGGGGCCAACGTCCTGACTTTC. V and J are TRBV30 and TRBJ2-6; TRBD1 or TRBD2 may be the D gene (5 bases each). Germline-derived CDR1 and CDR2 are GTSNPN and SVGIG (reference sequence). The CDR3 consists of 15 residues.

This clonotype was counted at least ten times. The V gene is TRBV11-1, the J gene TRBJ2-5; D might be TRBD2 (6 bases). The CDR3 is 17 amino acids. V lost 3 bases, J lost 5 bases, and 22 bases lay in between. Germline loops: CDR1 SGHAT, CDR2 FQDESV (reference sequence). Written as DNA, the CDR3 is TGTGCCAGCAGCTTTACGTTGGGGGGTGGACGCGGCGAGACCCAGTACTTC. Translation: CASSFTLGGGRGETQYF. The entire variable domain, with the rest obtained from reference TRBV11-1 and TRBJ2-5, is as follows: EAEVAQSPRYKITEKSQAVAFWCDPISGHATLYWYRQILGQGPELLVQFQDESVVDDSQLPKDRFSAERLKGVDSTLKIQPAELGDSAMYLCASSFTLGGGRGETQYFGPGTRLLVL.

In this sample, this clonotype turned up many times. J is TRBJ1-1 and V is TRBV5-6; D is unclear. CDR1 and CDR2 from the germline V gene are SGHDT and YYEEEE. Trimming removed 3 bases at V and 5 bases at J, with 5 bases between. The CDR3 is 11 residues long. CDR3 sequence reads: CASSSFTEAFF. In DNA form, the CDR3 reads TGTGCCAGCAGCTCCTTTACTGAAGCTTTCTTT.

This clonotype was counted many times. V gene TRBV2 combines with J gene TRBJ1-5; D is ambiguous. Germline CDR1 and CDR2: SNHLY and FYNNEI. Trimming left V 7 bases short and J 6 bases short, with 19 bases between. CDR3 length equals 15 residues. The CDR3 protein is CASKNRGGGGQPQHF. As DNA, the CDR3 is TGTGCCAGCAAGAACCGGGGTGGTGGTGGTCAGCCCCAGCATTTT.

The chain couples TRBV20-1 to TRBJ1-1, with D possibly TRBD1 on 6 matching bases. This CDR3 has 16 residues. Trimming stripped 0 bases from V and 1 base from J, with 15 bases between. Germline V gene sequence: CDR1 DFQATT, CDR2 SNEGSKA (reference sequence). The CDR3 sequence: CSARDRAGVRNTEAFF. DNA of the CDR3: TGCAGTGCTAGAGATCGGGCAGGGGTCCGGAACACTGAAGCTTTCTTT.

This clonotype was observed at least ten times. The CDR3 loop reads CASSLELAGGPSGTQYF. The CDR3 DNA reads TGTGCCAGCAGCTTGGAACTAGCGGGAGGGCCCTCGGGGACCCAGTACTTC. The V and J genes are TRBV11-2 and TRBJ2-5, with 13 bases identical to TRBD2. This CDR3 is 17 amino acids long. Germline V CDR1 and CDR2: SGHAT, FQNNGV. J lost 7 bases, V lost 3 bases, and 11 bases had no gene match.

This clonotype was counted at least ten times. The genes are TRBV7-9 and TRBJ2-7; a weak D match, TRBD2 (6 bases). CDR1 is SEHNR, CDR2 FQNEAQ, per germline (reference sequence). V was clipped by 4 bases and J by 5 bases, with 18 bases between them. CDR3 length equals 15 residues. The CDR3: CASSSEEGSAHEQYF. The CDR3 nucleotides are TGTGCCAGCAGCTCCGAGGAGGGTAGCGCCCACGAGCAGTACTTC.

The chain carries TRBV20-1 and TRBJ2-5, with TRBD2 matching 7 bases. The germline V gene has CDR1 DFQATT and CDR2 SNEGSKA (reference sequence). V shed 6 bases and J 0 bases; nucleotides not matched to a gene: 10. The CDR3 has 15 residues. The DNA for the CDR3 is TGCAGTGCCCGCGGGGTAGCGGGCGACCAAGAGACCCAGTACTTC. Amino acids: CSARGVAGDQETQYF.

This clonotype was observed many times. The chain couples TRBV28 to TRBJ2-7, with D tentatively TRBD2 (5 bases). Germline lookup yields CDR1 MDHEN and CDR2 SYDVKM. Trimming pared 4 bases from V and 2 bases from J, leaving 18 bases between. The CDR3 extends over 16 amino acids. CDR3 sequence: CASSSGLGVYTYEQYF. In nucleotides, the CDR3 is TGTGCCAGCAGTTCTGGGCTCGGGGTGTACACCTACGAGCAGTACTTC.

This clonotype was seen many times. CDR3 sequence: CASSGGVNTEAFF. DNA of the CDR3: TGTGCCAGCAGTGGGGGGGTGAACACTGAAGCTTTCTTT. The chain recombines TRBV27 with TRBJ1-1; D possibly corresponds to TRBD1 (5 bases). V was pared by 5 bases and J by 0 bases, with 7 bases between. This CDR3 contains 13 residues. CDR1 is MNHEY, CDR2 SMNVEV, per germline (reference sequence).

Many counts were recorded for this clonotype. The rearrangement joins TRBV27 to TRBJ2-7; possibly TRBD1 for D (6 bases). Germline V lookup: CDR1 MNHEY, CDR2 SMNVEV (reference sequence). This CDR3 has 15 residues. The V gene lost 6 bases and the J gene lost 9 bases, with 24 bases spanning the gap. The CDR3 spells CASSSPGQTRYRQYF. The CDR3 nucleotides are TGTGCCAGCAGCTCCCCCGGACAGACCCGTTACAGGCAGTACTTC.

This clonotype was detected ten times or more. The chain employs TRBV27 and TRBJ1-2, with 10 nucleotides matching TRBD1. Germline V gene lookup returns CDR1 MNHEY and CDR2 SMNVEV (reference sequence). V was pared by 6 bases and J by 8 bases, with 6 bases of the junction left unmatched. This CDR3 has 13 residues. For the CDR3, the DNA is TGTGCCAGCAGAACGGGACAGGGGAAGGGCTACACCTTC. Encoded protein: CASRTGQGKGYTF.